What follows is one TCR beta chain and its context. Its cognate antigen is unknown. Trimming removed 2 bases at V and 6 bases at J, with 9 bases between. The germline V gene encodes CDR1 SNHLY and CDR2 FYNNEI. This CDR3 is 13 amino acids long. It was healthy bone marrow donors who served as donors. This entry belongs to a study of cytomegalovirus exposure and HLA in healthy donors. Study-wide findings and caveats: A later examination showed that TCR association rates differed by HLA locus, with DRB1 most and HLA-C fewest. Sequencing probably produced one cluster of sequence variants that were highly shared.

Primers for the PCR totalled 60 Vbeta and 13 Jbeta. In the original processing: Unique TCR beta chains totaled about 78 million in a later count, with 8.5 million to 12 million of them shared. TCRdb's table, derived via immunoSEQ multiplex PCR, lists solely in-frame clones and lacks some. The V and J calls and clone size were taken over from that table, and D and trimming were inferred from the DNA. The sample yields 94,000 or so clones, just over 70% seen once. The J gene is TRBJ2-3, the V gene TRBV2; a weak D match, TRBD2 (5 bases). Sequenced material: PBMCs. The TCR was taken from a man aged 55 to 70 in good health and CMV-seronegative. CDR3 loop: CASSESEGDTQYF. Here the CDR3 DNA reads TGTGCCAGCAGTGAATCCGAGGGCGATACGCAGTATTTT.